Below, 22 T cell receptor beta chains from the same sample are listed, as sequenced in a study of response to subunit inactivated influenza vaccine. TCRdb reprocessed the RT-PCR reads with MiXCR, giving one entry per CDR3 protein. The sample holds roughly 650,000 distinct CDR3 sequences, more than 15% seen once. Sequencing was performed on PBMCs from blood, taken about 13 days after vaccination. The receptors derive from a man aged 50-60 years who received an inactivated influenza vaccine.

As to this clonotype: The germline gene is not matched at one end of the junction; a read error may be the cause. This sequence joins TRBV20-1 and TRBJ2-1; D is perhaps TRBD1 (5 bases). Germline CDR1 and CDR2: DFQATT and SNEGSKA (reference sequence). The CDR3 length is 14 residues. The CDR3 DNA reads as TGCAGTGCTACGAGAATGGGCTTAGGGGATGAGAAGTTCTTC. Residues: CSATRMGLGDEKFF.

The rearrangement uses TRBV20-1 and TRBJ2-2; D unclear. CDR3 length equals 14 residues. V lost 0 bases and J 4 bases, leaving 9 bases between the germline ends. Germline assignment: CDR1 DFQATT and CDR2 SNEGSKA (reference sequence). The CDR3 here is CSARDWAVTGELFF. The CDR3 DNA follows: TGCAGTGCTAGAGATTGGGCAGTCACCGGGGAGCTGTTTTTT.

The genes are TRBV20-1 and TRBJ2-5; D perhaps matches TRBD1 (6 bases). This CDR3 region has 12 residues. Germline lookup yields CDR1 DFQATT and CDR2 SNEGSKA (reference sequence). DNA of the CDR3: TGCAGAGCCCGGGACATGCAAGAGACCCAGTACTTC. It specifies CRARDMQETQYF.

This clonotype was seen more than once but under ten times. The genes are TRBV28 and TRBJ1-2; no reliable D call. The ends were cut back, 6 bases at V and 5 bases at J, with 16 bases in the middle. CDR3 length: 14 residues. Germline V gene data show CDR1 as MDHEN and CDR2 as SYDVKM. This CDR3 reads CASSPGSRAYGYTF. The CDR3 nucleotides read TGTGCCAGCAGCCCAGGCTCTCGTGCGTATGGCTACACCTTC.

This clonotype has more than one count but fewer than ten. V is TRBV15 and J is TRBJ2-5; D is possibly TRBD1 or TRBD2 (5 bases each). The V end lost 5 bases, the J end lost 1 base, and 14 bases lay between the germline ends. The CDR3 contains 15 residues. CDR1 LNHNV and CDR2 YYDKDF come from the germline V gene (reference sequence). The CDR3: CATSAGGNSQETQYF. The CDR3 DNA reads TGTGCCACCAGCGCTGGGGGTAACAGCCAAGAGACCCAGTACTTC.

CDR3 protein: CASVMQGDQPQHF. The CDR3 region has the DNA TGTGCCAGCGTCATGCAGGGCGATCAGCCCCAGCATTTT. The rearrangement links TRBV6-2 or TRBV6-3 to TRBJ1-5, with D maybe TRBD1 (5 bases). Deletions cut 8 bases from V and 5 bases from J, with 13 bases between. Per the germline V gene, CDR1 is MNHEY and CDR2 is SVGEGT. CDR3 length equals 13 residues.

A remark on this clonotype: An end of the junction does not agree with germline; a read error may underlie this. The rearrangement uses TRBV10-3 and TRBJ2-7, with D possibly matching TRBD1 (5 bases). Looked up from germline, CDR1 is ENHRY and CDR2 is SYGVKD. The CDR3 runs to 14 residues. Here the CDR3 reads CVIRAPLPPYEQYF. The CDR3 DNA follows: TGTGTCATCAGGGCCCCACTACCTCCCTACGAGCAGTACTTC.

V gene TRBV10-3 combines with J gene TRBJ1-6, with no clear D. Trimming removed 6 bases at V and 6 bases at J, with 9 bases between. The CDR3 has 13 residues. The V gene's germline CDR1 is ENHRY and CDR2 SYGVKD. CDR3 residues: CAISEKSNSPLHF. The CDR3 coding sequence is TGTGCCATCAGCGAAAAAAGTAATTCACCCCTCCACTTT.

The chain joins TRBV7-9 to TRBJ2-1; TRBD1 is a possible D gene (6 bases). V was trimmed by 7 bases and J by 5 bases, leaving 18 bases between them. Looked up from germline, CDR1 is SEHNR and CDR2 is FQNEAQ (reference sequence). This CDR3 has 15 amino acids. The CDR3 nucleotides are TGTGCCAGCACCAACAGGGATACTAGGGACAATGAGCAGTTCTTC. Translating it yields CASTNRDTRDNEQFF.

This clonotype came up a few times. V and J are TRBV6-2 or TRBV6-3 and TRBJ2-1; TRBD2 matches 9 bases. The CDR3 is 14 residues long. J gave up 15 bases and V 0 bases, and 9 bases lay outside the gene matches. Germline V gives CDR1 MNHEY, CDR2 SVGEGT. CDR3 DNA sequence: TGTGCCAGCAGTTACTCGATCAGCGGGAGGATTCGGTTCTTC. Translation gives CASSYSISGRIRFF.

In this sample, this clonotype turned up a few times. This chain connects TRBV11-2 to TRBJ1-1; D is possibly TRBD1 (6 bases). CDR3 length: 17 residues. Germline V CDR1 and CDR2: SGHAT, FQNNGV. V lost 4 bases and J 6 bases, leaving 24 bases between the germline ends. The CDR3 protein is CASSSLRDTLRRAEAFF. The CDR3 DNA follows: TGTGCCAGCAGCTCCCTGCGGGACACCTTAAGGAGGGCTGAAGCTTTCTTT. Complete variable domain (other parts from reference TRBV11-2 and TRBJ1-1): EAGVAQSPRYKIIEKRQSVAFWCNPISGHATLYWYQQILGQGPKLLIQFQNNGVVDDSQLPKDRFSAERLKGVDSTLKIQPAKLEDSAVYLCASSSLRDTLRRAEAFFGQGTRLTVV.

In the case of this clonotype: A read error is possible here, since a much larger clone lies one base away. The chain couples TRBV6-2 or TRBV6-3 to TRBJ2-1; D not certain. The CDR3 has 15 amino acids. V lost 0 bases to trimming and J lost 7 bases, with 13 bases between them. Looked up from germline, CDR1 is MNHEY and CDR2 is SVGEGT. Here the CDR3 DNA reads TGTGCCAGCAGTTACTCGGGGATAGGGTGGAATGAGCAGTTCTTC. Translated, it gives CASSYSGIGWNEQFF.

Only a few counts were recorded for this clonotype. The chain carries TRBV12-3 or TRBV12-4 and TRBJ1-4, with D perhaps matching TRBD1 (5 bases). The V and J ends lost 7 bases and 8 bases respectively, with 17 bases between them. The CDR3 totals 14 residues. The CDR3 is CASTPGASGEKLFF. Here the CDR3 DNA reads TGTGCCAGCACCCCCGGGGCCTCGGGAGAAAAACTGTTTTTT.

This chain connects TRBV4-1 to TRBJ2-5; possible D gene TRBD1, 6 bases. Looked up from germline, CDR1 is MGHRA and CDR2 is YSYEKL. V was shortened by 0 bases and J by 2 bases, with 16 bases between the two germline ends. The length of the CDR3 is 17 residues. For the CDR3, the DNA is TGCGCCAGCAGCCAAGATCGTACAGGGTGGGGGCAAGAGACCCAGTACTTC. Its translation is CASSQDRTGWGQETQYF.

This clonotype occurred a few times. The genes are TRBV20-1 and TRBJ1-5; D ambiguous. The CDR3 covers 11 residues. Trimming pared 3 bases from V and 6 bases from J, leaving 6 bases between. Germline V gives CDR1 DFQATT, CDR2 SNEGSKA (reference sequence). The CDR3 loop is CSASAGQPQHF. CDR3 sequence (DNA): TGCAGTGCTAGTGCCGGTCAGCCCCAGCATTTT.

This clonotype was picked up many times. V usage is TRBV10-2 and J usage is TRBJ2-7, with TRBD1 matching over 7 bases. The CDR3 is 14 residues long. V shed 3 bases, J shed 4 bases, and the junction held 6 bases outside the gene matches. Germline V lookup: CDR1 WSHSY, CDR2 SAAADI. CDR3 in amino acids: CASSEGTAVYEQYF. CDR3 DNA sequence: TGCGCCAGCAGTGAAGGGACAGCCGTTTACGAGCAGTACTTC.

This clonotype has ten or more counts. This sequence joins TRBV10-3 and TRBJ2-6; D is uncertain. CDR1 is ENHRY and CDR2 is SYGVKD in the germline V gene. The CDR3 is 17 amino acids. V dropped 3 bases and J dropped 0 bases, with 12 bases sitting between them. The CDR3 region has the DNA TGTGCCATCAGTGAAGGAATCCCTCCCTCTGGGGCCAACGTCCTGACTTTC. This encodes CAISEGIPPSGANVLTF.

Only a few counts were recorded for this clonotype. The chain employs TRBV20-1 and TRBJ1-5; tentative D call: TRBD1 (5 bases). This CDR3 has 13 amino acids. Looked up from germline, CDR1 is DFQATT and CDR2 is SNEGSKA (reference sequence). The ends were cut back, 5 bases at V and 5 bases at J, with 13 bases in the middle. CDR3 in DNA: TGCAGTGCTCAGGATACCAGGGATCAGCCCCAGCATTTT. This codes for CSAQDTRDQPQHF.

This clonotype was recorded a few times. CDR3 in amino acids: CSVRTGTATNEKLFF. The DNA of the CDR3 is TGCAGCGTGAGAACCGGGACAGCAACTAATGAAAAACTGTTTTTT. The V gene is TRBV29-1, the J gene TRBJ1-4, with 7 positions matching TRBD1. Per the germline V gene, CDR1 is SQVTM and CDR2 is ANQGSEA. The CDR3 spans 15 residues. J lost 0 bases, V lost 6 bases, and 7 bases had no gene match.

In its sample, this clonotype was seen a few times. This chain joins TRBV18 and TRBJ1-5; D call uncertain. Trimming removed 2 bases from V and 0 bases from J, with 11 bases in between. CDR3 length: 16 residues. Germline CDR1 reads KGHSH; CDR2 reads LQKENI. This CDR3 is CASSPMSGLSNQPQHF. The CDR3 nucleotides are TGTGCCAGCTCACCAATGTCTGGGCTTAGCAATCAGCCCCAGCATTTT.

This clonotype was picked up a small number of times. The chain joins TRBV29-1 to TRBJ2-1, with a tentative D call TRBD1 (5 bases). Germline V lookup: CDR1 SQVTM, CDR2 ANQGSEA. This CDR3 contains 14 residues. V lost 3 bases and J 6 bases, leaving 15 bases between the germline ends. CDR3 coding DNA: TGCAGCGTTGAGCAGGGTGGAAGGATCAATGAGCAGTTCTTC. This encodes CSVEQGGRINEQFF.

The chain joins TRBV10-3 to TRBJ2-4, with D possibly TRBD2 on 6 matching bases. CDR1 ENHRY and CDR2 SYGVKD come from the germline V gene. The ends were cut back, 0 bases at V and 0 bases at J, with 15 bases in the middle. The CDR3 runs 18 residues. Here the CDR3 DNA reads TGTGCCATCAGTGAGTCAGCTGGAGGGTCTCTAGCCAAAAACATTCAGTACTTC. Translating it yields CAISESAGGSLAKNIQYF.